This T cell receptor (beta chain) stems from a study of blood T cell repertoires in COVID-19. Study information: Researchers got acute and convalescent COVID-19 samples from the United States, Italy and Spain. T cells, B-cell-depleted T cells, or PBMCs supplied cDNA or gDNA.

Study processing details: Using reference gene primer amplification, nucleated cell counts were estimated. Measured with immunoSEQ multiplex PCR; TCRdb has only the in-frame clones, and not every one. V and J calls plus clone size are reproduced from that table; the DNA served to infer D and trimming. The table has 250,000 to 300,000 clones, 87% seen once. This receptor was taken from a woman between 50 and 59 years old who had recovered from COVID-19. The sequenced material came from peripheral blood.

CDR3 sequence reads: CASSQEGRRQFGGYTF. CDR3 bases: TGTGCCAGCAGCCAAGAGGGCAGGAGGCAGTTTGGCGGCTACACCTTC. The chain recombines TRBV3-1 (or the pseudogene TRBV3-2) with TRBJ1-2; D ambiguous. Germline V gene sequence: CDR1 LGHDT, CDR2 YNNKEL (reference sequence). This CDR3 region has 16 residues. V was clipped by 0 bases and J by 8 bases, with 19 bases between them.